The 24 T cell receptor beta chains reported below all come from one sample, sequenced in a study of cytotoxic CD8 clonotypes in ibrutinib-treated CLL. The method was immunoSEQ multiplex PCR; TCRdb's version includes in-frame clones alone and lacks a portion of them. The sample lists about 140,000 clones, around 81% occurring once. The material was PBMCs, obtained after 36 months of ibrutinib treatment. These receptors were taken from a human donor with chronic lymphocytic leukemia.

The CDR3 DNA follows: TGTGCCAGCAGTACTACTAGCAACACCGGGGAGCTGTTTTTT. Translating it yields CASSTTSNTGELFF. V is TRBV2 and J is TRBJ2-2, with a tentative D call TRBD2 (6 bases). V was pared by 5 bases and J by 2 bases, with 9 bases between. The CDR3 runs to 14 residues. Germline values: CDR1 SNHLY, CDR2 FYNNEI. The whole variable domain, remainder taken from reference TRBV2 and TRBJ2-2, is EPEVTQTPSHQVTQMGQEVILRCVPISNHLYFYWYRQILGQKVEFLVSFYNNEISEKSEIFDDQFSVERPDGSNFTLKIRSTKLEDSAMYFCASSTTSNTGELFFGEGSRLTVL.

Written as DNA, the CDR3 is TGTGCCAGCAGCGTAGAGTATGGGTTTGGCTACACCTTC. The encoded protein is CASSVEYGFGYTF. V is TRBV9 and J is TRBJ1-2; unclear D gene. The V and J ends lost 0 bases and 7 bases respectively, with 10 bases between them. The CDR3 is 13 residues long. In germline, CDR1 is SGDLS, CDR2 YYNGEE. The variable domain in full, with the rest retrieved from reference TRBV9 and TRBJ1-2, is DSGVTQTPKHLITATGQRVTLRCSPRSGDLSVYWYQQSLDQGLQFLIQYYNGEERAKGNILERFSAQQFPDLHSELNLSSLELGDSALYFCASSVEYGFGYTFGSGTRLTVV.

The V gene is TRBV7-9, the J gene TRBJ1-3; D gene ambiguous. V lost 5 bases to trimming and J lost 6 bases, with 8 bases between them. CDR3 length equals 12 residues. CDR1 SEHNR and CDR2 FQNEAQ come from the germline V gene (reference sequence). CDR3 DNA: TGTGCCAGCAGCAGGGATCTAAACACCATATATTTT. Protein product: CASSRDLNTIYF.

The chain recombines TRBV6-6 with TRBJ1-1; D is possibly TRBD1 (5 bases). The germline V gene has CDR1 MNHNY and CDR2 SVGAGI (reference sequence). V lost 7 bases and J lost 5, with 8 bases in between. The CDR3 consists of 11 residues. CDR3 DNA: TGTGCCAGCACGGGGGGGACTGAAGCTTTCTTT. The encoded protein is CASTGGTEAFF.

This sequence joins TRBV28 and TRBJ1-1, with 8 nucleotides matching TRBD1. CDR1 and CDR2 (germline): MDHEN, SYDVKM. The CDR3 has 15 amino acids. J lost 1 base, V lost 5 bases, and 6 bases had no gene match. In nucleotides, the CDR3 is TGTGCCAGCAGTACGCCCAGGGGGCCGAACACTGAAGCTTTCTTT. It codes for CASSTPRGPNTEAFF.

The rearrangement joins TRBV7-9 to TRBJ1-5; D unclear. The germline CDR1 and CDR2 sequences are SEHNR and FQNEAQ (reference sequence). V lost 5 bases and J lost 4, with 9 bases in between. The CDR3 has 13 residues. CDR3 in DNA: TGTGCCAGCAGCCTTGACACTAATCAGCCCCAGCATTTT. It is translated as CASSLDTNQPQHF.

This clone was seen a handful of times. The chain links TRBV7-9 to TRBJ2-4, with 9 nucleotides matching TRBD1. This CDR3 contains 14 residues. The germline CDR1 and CDR2 sequences are SEHNR and FQNEAQ (reference sequence). The junction had 6 bases not matched to a gene; V was cut back by 5 bases and J by 7 bases. CDR3 protein: CASSLGQGGNIQYF. CDR3 coding DNA: TGTGCCAGCAGCCTGGGACAGGGAGGGAACATTCAGTACTTC.

The sample holds a few counts of this clone. The V gene is TRBV5-4, the J gene TRBJ1-5, with D possibly matching TRBD1 (5 bases). This CDR3 spans 13 amino acids. Trimming took off 2 bases at V and 6 bases at J, with 9 bases between the two ends. Germline assignment: CDR1 SGHNT and CDR2 YYREEE (reference sequence). CDR3 sequence (DNA): TGTGCCAGCAGCTTAGACAGTACTCAGCCCCAGCATTTT. Protein product: CASSLDSTQPQHF.

This chain connects TRBV5-1 to TRBJ2-3, with 10 bases identical to TRBD2. The CDR3 spans 15 residues. Trimming cost V 4 bases and J 2 bases; bases outside gene matches: 4. The germline V gene has CDR1 SGHRS and CDR2 YFSETQ. Here the CDR3 reads CASSPLAGDTDTQYF. DNA of the CDR3: TGCGCCAGCAGCCCCCTAGCGGGAGACACAGATACGCAGTATTTT.

The chain has TRBV18 and TRBJ1-5, with TRBD1 identical over 8 bases. CDR3 length: 14 residues. The germline gives CDR1 KGHSH, CDR2 LQKENI. Unmatched junction bases numbered 3, after V lost 6 bases and J lost 2 bases. Written as DNA, the CDR3 is TGTGCCAGCTCGCCGACAGGGGGCAATCAGCCCCAGCATTTT. It encodes CASSPTGGNQPQHF.

J is TRBJ2-1 and V is TRBV11-3; no firm D call. The CDR3 has 13 residues. V was clipped by 1 base and J by 9 bases, with 10 bases between them. The V gene's germline CDR1 is SGHNT and CDR2 YENEEA. The CDR3 DNA reads TGTGCCAGCAGCTTAGTACCCAGCACTGAGCAGTTCTTC. It specifies CASSLVPSTEQFF.

The chain recombines TRBV6-5 with TRBJ1-2; the D gene is possibly TRBD1 (5 bases). V was cut by 6 bases and J by 11 bases, with 25 bases left in between. The germline gives CDR1 MNHEY, CDR2 SVGAGI. CDR3 length: 15 amino acids. The CDR3 loop reads CASSPARDSRGGYTF. In nucleotides, the CDR3 is TGTGCCAGCAGCCCCGCTCGCGACAGCCGGGGGGGGTACACCTTC.

The sample holds a few counts of this clone. V is TRBV2 and J is TRBJ2-2; D unclear. Trimming pared 5 bases from V and 10 bases from J, leaving 14 bases between. The CDR3 sequence is 13 residues long. Germline CDR1 reads SNHLY; CDR2 reads FYNNEI. The chain's CDR3 is CASSFSLVEELFF. The CDR3, as DNA: TGTGCCAGCAGTTTTTCTTTGGTGGAGGAGCTGTTTTTT.

V gene TRBV9 combines with J gene TRBJ2-7, with D possibly called TRBD1 or TRBD2 (5 bases each). The CDR3 spans 14 residues. CDR1 is SGDLS, CDR2 YYNGEE, per germline. Trimming removed 4 bases from V and 2 bases from J, with 13 bases in between. The CDR3, as DNA: TGTGCCAGCAGCAGTGGGACGGCAACCTACGAGCAGTACTTC. It specifies CASSSGTATYEQYF.

The chain uses TRBV7-6 and TRBJ1-1; D remains unclear. The ends were cut back, 7 bases at V and 4 bases at J, with 16 bases in the middle. The CDR3 is made up of 14 amino acids. Germline assignment: CDR1 SGHVS and CDR2 FNYEAQ. CDR3 sequence: CASKTLGVATEAFF. In DNA, the CDR3 is TGTGCCAGCAAAACACTCGGCGTGGCCACTGAAGCTTTCTTT.

The chain links TRBV30 to TRBJ2-1, with 9 bases matching TRBD2. The V and J ends lost 3 bases and 1 base, in that order; junction bases with no gene match: 4. Germline V CDR1 and CDR2: GTSNPN, SVGIG (reference sequence). This CDR3 has 15 residues. CDR3 in amino acids: CAWRVTSGSYNEQFF. The CDR3 DNA follows: TGTGCCTGGAGAGTTACTAGCGGGTCCTACAATGAGCAGTTCTTC. Complete variable domain (other parts from reference TRBV30 and TRBJ2-1): SQTIHQWPATLVQPVGSPLSLECTVEGTSNPNLYWYRQAAGRGLQLLFYSVGIGQISSEVPQNLSASRPQDRQFILSSKKLLLSDSGFYLCAWRVTSGSYNEQFFGPGTRLTVL.

The CDR3 coding sequence is TGCGCCAGCAGCCCAAGGGGGGGAAGCGCTCAGCCCCAGCATTTT. It translates to CASSPRGGSAQPQHF. The chain links TRBV4-1 to TRBJ1-5, with a weak D call TRBD1 (6 bases). V gave up 4 bases and J gave up 6 bases, with 16 bases separating them. CDR3 length equals 15 residues. Germline CDR1 reads MGHRA; CDR2 reads YSYEKL.

The V call is TRBV9, the J call TRBJ2-7, with a tentative D call TRBD2 (6 bases). The length of the CDR3 is 15 residues. Looked up from germline, CDR1 is SGDLS and CDR2 is YYNGEE. V lost 0 bases, J lost 2 bases, and 12 bases lay in between. The CDR3: CASSVALGGPYEQYF. The CDR3 nucleotides are TGTGCCAGCAGCGTAGCGCTCGGGGGTCCCTACGAGCAGTACTTC.

The chain recombines TRBV30 with TRBJ2-1; 9 bases fit TRBD2. Germline CDR1 GTSNPN, CDR2 SVGIG (reference sequence). V trimming: 2 bases; J trimming: 0 bases; junction bases outside the gene matches: 8. CDR3 length: 17 amino acids. The DNA for the CDR3 is TGTGCCTGGAGTTCGCGGGAGGGATATCCCTCCTACAATGAGCAGTTCTTC. Residues: CAWSSREGYPSYNEQFF. The whole variable domain, remainder taken from reference TRBV30 and TRBJ2-1, is SQTIHQWPATLVQPVGSPLSLECTVEGTSNPNLYWYRQAAGRGLQLLFYSVGIGQISSEVPQNLSASRPQDRQFILSSKKLLLSDSGFYLCAWSSREGYPSYNEQFFGPGTRLTVL.

In this sample, this clone turned up a few times. The chain uses TRBV4-1 and TRBJ2-7; 11 nucleotides agree with TRBD1. Germline V gene sequence: CDR1 MGHRA, CDR2 YSYEKL. Unmatched junction bases numbered 8, after V lost 3 bases and J lost 4 bases. The CDR3 is 16 residues long. The CDR3 DNA reads TGCGCCAGCAGCCAGACCGGACAGGGGGCGCGGTACGAGCAGTACTTC. It translates to CASSQTGQGARYEQYF.

The gene calls are TRBV12-2 and TRBJ1-5. TRBV12-2 is marked as a pseudogene. The CDR3 extends over 16 amino acids. This CDR3 reads CASRLVRSPEGQPQHF. For the CDR3, the DNA is TGTGCAAGTCGCTTAGTGCGCAGCCCGGAGGGTCAGCCCCAGCATTTT.

J is TRBJ2-1 and V is TRBV14; D remains ambiguous. V was shortened by 2 bases and J by 3 bases, with 5 bases between the two germline ends. The CDR3 consists of 13 residues. Germline V gives CDR1 SGHDN, CDR2 FVKESK. DNA of the CDR3: TGTGCCAGCAGCCAACAGGACTACAATGAGCAGTTCTTC. Amino acid sequence: CASSQQDYNEQFF.

The rearrangement joins TRBV27 to TRBJ1-2; 7 bases agree with TRBD1. CDR1 and CDR2 (germline): MNHEY, SMNVEV (reference sequence). This CDR3 is 14 amino acids long. J gave up 2 bases and V 2 bases, and 2 bases lay outside the gene matches. The CDR3 is CASSLKGGNYGYTF. The CDR3 DNA reads TGTGCCAGCAGTTTAAAAGGGGGCAACTATGGCTACACCTTC.

The genes are TRBV10-3 and TRBJ1-2, with D hard to call. Germline values: CDR1 ENHRY, CDR2 SYGVKD. V was trimmed by 4 bases and J by 4 bases, leaving 16 bases between them. CDR3 length: 15 residues. The CDR3 sequence is CAISAGSVTVYGYTF. The CDR3 region has the DNA TGTGCCATCAGTGCGGGGTCGGTAACGGTCTATGGCTACACCTTC.